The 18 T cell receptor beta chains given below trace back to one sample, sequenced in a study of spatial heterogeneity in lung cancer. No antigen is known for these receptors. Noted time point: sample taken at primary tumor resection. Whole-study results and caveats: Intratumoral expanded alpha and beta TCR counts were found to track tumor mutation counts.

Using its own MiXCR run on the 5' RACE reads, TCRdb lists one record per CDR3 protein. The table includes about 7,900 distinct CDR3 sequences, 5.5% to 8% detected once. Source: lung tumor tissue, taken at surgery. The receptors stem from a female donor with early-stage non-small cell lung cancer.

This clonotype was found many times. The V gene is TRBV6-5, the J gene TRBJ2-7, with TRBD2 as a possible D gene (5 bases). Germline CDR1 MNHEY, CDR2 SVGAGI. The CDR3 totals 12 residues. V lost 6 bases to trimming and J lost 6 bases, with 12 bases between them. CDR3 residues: CASRDDRGEQYF. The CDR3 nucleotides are TGTGCCAGCAGGGACGATCGGGGCGAGCAGTACTTC.

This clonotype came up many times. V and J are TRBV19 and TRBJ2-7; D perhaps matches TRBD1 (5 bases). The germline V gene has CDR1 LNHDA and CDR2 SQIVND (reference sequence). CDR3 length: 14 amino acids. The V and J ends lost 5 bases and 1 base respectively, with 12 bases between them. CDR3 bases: TGTGCCAGTAGTTCAGTTGCAGGGTCCTACGAGCAGTACTTC. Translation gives CASSSVAGSYEQYF.

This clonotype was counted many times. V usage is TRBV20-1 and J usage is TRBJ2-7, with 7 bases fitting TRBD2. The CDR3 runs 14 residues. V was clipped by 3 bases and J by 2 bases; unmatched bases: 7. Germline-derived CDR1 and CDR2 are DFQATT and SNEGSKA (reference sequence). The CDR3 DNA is TGCAGTGCTAGCGATGCGGGAGCGGCCTACGAGCAGTACTTC. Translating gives CSASDAGAAYEQYF.

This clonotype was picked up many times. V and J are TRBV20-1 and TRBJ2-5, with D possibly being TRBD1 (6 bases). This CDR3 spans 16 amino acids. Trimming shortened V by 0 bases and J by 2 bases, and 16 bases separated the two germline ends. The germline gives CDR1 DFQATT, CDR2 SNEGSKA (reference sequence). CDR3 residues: CSARDVGLGAQETQYF. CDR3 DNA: TGCAGTGCTAGAGATGTAGGTCTGGGGGCTCAAGAGACCCAGTACTTC.

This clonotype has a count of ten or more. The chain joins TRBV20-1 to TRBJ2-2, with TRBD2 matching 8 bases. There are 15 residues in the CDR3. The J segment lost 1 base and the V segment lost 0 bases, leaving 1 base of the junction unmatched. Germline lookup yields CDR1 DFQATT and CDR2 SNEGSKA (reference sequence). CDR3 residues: CSARELAVNTGELFF. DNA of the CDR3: TGCAGTGCTAGAGAACTAGCGGTGAACACCGGGGAGCTGTTTTTT.

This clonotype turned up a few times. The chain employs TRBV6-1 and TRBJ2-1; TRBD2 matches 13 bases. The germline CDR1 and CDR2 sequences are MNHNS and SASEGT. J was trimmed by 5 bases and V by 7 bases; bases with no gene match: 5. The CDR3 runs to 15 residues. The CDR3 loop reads CASMRGTSGNNEQFF. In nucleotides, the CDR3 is TGTGCCAGCATGAGGGGGACTAGCGGGAACAATGAGCAGTTCTTC.

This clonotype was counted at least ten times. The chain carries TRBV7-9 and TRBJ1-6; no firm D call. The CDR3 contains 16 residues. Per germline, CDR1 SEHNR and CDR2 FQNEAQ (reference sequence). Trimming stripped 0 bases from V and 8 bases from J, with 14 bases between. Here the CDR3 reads CASSLAPREPDSPLHF. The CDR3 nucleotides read TGTGCCAGCAGCTTAGCCCCTCGGGAGCCCGATTCACCCCTCCACTTT. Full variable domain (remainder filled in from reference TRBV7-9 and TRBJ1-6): DTGVSQNPRHKITKRGQNVTFRCDPISEHNRLYWYRQTLGQGPEFLTYFQNEAQLEKSRLLSDRFSAERPKGSFSTLEIQRTEQGDSAMYLCASSLAPREPDSPLHFGNGTRLTVT.

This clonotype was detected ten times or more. The CDR3 nucleotides are TGTGCCGGCAACCCCGGGGGGGCAGGAGAGACCCAGTACTTC. Translation: CAGNPGGAGETQYF. V is TRBV6-1 and J is TRBJ2-5; 8 bases line up with TRBD2. CDR1 is MNHNS, CDR2 SASEGT, per germline. There are 14 residues in the CDR3. Unmatched junction bases numbered 12, after V lost 11 bases and J lost 4 bases.

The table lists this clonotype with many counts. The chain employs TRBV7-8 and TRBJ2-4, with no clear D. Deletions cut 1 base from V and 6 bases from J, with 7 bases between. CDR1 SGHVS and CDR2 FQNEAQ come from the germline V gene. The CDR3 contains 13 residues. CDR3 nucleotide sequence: TGTGCCAGCAGCTTAGTCCCAGTAAACATTCAGTACTTC. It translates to CASSLVPVNIQYF.

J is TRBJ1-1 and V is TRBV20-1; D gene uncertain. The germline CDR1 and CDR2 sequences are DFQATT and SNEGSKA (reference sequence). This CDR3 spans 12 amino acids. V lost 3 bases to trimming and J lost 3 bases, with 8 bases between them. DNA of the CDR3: TGCAGTGCTAGTATATCTTACACTGAAGCTTTCTTT. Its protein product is CSASISYTEAFF.

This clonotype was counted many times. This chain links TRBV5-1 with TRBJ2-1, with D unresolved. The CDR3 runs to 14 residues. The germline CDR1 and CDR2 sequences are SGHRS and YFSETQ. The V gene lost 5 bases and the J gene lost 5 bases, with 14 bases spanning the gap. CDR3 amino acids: CASRWTGSDNEQFF. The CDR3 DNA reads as TGCGCCAGCAGATGGACGGGTTCCGACAATGAGCAGTTCTTC. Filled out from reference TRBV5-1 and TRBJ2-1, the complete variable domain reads KAGVTQTPRYLIKTRGQQVTLSCSPISGHRSVSWYQQTPGQGLQFLFEYFSETQRNKGNFPGRFSGRQFSNSRSEMNVSTLELGDSALYLCASRWTGSDNEQFFGPGTRLTVL.

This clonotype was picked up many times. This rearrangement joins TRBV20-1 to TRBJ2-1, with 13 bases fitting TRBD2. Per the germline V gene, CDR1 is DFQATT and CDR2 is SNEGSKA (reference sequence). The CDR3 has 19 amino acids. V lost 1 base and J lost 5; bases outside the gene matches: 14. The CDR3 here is CSARGAPGLAGVGDNEQFF. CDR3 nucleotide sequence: TGCAGTGCTAGAGGGGCCCCCGGACTAGCGGGAGTCGGGGACAATGAGCAGTTCTTC.

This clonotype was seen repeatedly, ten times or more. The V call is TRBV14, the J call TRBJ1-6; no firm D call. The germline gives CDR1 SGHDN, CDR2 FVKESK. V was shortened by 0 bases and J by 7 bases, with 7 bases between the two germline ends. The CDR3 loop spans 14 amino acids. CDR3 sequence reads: CASSQDWPNSPLHF. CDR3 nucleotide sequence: TGTGCCAGCAGCCAAGATTGGCCCAATTCACCCCTCCACTTT.

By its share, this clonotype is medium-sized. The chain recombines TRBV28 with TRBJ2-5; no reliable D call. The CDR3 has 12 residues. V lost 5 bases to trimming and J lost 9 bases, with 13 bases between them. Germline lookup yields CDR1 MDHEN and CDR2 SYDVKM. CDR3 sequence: CASSPPVPAQYF. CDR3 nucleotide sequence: TGTGCCAGCAGTCCGCCCGTCCCGGCCCAGTACTTC.

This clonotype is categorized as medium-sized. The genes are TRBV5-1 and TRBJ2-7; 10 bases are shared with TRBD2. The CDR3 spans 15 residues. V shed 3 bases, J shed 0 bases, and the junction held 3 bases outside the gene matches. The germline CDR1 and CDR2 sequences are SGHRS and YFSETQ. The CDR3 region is CASSSSGGTSYEQYF. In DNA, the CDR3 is TGCGCCAGCAGCTCTAGCGGGGGCACCTCCTACGAGCAGTACTTC.

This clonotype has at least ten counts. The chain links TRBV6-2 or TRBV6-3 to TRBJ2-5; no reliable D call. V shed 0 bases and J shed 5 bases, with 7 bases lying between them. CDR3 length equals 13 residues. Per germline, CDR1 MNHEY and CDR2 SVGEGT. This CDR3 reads CASSYSRRETQYF. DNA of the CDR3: TGTGCCAGCAGTTACTCGAGACGCGAGACCCAGTACTTC.

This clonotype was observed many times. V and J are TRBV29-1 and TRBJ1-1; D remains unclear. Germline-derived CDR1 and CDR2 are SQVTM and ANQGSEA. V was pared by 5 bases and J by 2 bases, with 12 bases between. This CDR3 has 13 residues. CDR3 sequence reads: CSVQGQPNTEAFF. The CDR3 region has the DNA TGCAGCGTTCAAGGGCAGCCTAACACTGAAGCTTTCTTT.

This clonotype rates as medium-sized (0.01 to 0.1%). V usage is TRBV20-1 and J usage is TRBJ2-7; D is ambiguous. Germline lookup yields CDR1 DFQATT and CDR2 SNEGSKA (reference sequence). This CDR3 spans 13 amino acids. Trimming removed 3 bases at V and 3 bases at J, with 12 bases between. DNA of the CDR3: TGCAGTGCTAGCCCCTGGCTGGGCTACGAGCAGTACTTC. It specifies CSASPWLGYEQYF.